This record concerns one TCR beta chain sequence. Its antigen is still unknown. No base-level quality is on record; no much larger clone is a single base apart. This record comes from a study of blood T cells in healthy people across ages (dated by TCRdb to the mid-2010s). About the investigation overall: In model experiments, template switching captured about one uniquely barcoded TCR beta cDNA molecule for every two T cells. Four age groups were formed from the donors: young (average about 16 years), middle-aged (just under 40), aged (approximately 60) and long-lived (less than 85). Two additional independent replicas of 1 million unique cDNA reads from the same blood draw were analyzed for two donors (one aged 18 to 30 and one aged 80 or older). Donors of different ages were randomly distributed across sequencing lanes to avoid experimental bias. Using deep sequencing normalized with unique cDNA molecular identifiers, the study measured how TCR beta repertoire diversity changes with age. General findings and caveats noted by the study authors: Estimates of total diversity based on one million sequenced T cells were considered lower bounds and underestimates. Observed TCR beta diversity per million T cells fell roughly linearly with age, and a significant reduction was already apparent by age roughly 40. Compared with the aged group, more naive CD4+ T cells, fewer expanded clones and increased TCR diversity were shown by the long-lived group, suggesting age selection. The percentage of naive T cells measured by flow cytometry correlated strongly with observed TCR beta diversity. Because profiling used bulk unsorted PBMCs, naive and antigen-experienced compartments could not be compared conclusively. Donor CMV infection status was unknown, potentially confounding age-related changes in expanded clonotypes.

The CDR3 contains 14 residues, cysteine and phenylalanine counted. The DNA shown is the 42-base CDR3, in frame from base 1. From a lookup of the germline V gene, CDR1 and CDR2 are SNHLY and FYNNEI. V ends up 8 bases short and J 3 bases short, with an unmatched junction base count of 7. The protocol used for the library was 5' RACE. Reads for this sample came from an Illumina HiSeq 2500. A second about 7 to 12 cycle PCR used a sample-barcoded 5' primer and a J-beta primer mix. A unique molecular identifier was introduced onto each TCR beta cDNA molecule by a template-switch 5' adaptor carrying 12 random nucleotides. At least 3 million CDR3-containing paired-end reads were obtained from each sample. First-strand cDNA was synthesized from all RNA with the Mint cDNA synthesis kit, primed by a TRBC-specific oligonucleotide. Following uracil-DNA glycosylase treatment, a first 18-cycle PCR with universal primers M1SS and BC2_uni_R was performed on all cDNA. As for the authors' bioinformatics: For normalization, 1 million high-quality reads, each with a distinct molecular identifier, were randomly selected from each sample. Reads sharing molecular identifiers were discarded rather than binned into consensus sequences. MiTCR, run with a Q25 quality threshold and the strictest error-elimination algorithm, handled CDR3 identification, clonotype clustering and error correction. A nonparametric unseen species model using Euler transformation provided a lower-bound estimate of total TCR beta diversity. Clones were called with MiXCR by TCRdb after fastp trimmed the public reads at Q25, and only in-frame beta chains were retained. Entries are consolidated by CDR3 protein sequence, retaining the most common genes and DNA. TCRdb's processing, not the authors' own work, is the source of the V and J calls. A total of approximately 700,000 distinct CDR3 sequences appear in this sample, about 30% of them only once. In total, the top ten clones hold 15% of the sample.

The donors were roughly 40 Caucasian individuals from Russia, aged roughly 6 to 100 years, who were systemically healthy. Each donor gave roughly 11 milliliters of peripheral blood, drawn into EDTA-treated Vacutainer tubes. Ficoll-Paque density-gradient centrifugation was used to isolate PBMCs, with at least 7 million obtained per sample. Trizol reagent was used to extract total RNA from PBMCs, with at least 5.5 micrograms per sample. Naive CD45RAhigh/CD27high T cell percentages were measured by flow cytometry on a PBMC aliquot from every donor. The clonotype originates from a woman aged 80 or older in good health. Donor details come from another sample of the same person, matched by shared clones. The sample comprised blood. The chain joins TRBV2 to TRBJ1-1; a stretch of 9 junction bases matches TRBD1. The nucleotide sequence is given as TGTGCCAGCCGGCGGGACAGGGAGGACACTGAAGCTTTCTTT. This sequence encodes CASRRDREDTEAFF.